This TCR beta chain originates from a study of a mutant IDH1 vaccine in newly diagnosed glioma. Comments on this clone: Antigen unknown. The junction and the germline gene differ at one end; a read error may be behind it.

Clones were read by immunoSEQ multiplex PCR, and TCRdb kept only the in-frame ones, dropping some. The sample records 45,000 to 60,000 clones, about 77% being singletons. The time point here: week 5, during vaccination. Doses consisted of 300 ug of mutant IDH1 20-mer peptide each, paired with topical imiquimod. The CDR3 consists of 13 residues. Germline CDR1 SSHAT, CDR2 FNYEAQ (reference sequence). Specimen: PBMCs, collected from a glioma patient whose treatment included an IDH1 peptide vaccine. The clonotype comes from a man aged 50-60 years with glioma. The chain joins TRBV7-7 to TRBJ2-2; weak D call: TRBD1 (6 bases). In nucleotides, the CDR3 is TGTGCTAGCAGCCCCGACAGGACCGGGGAGCTGTTTTTT. Translating gives CASSPDRTGELFF.